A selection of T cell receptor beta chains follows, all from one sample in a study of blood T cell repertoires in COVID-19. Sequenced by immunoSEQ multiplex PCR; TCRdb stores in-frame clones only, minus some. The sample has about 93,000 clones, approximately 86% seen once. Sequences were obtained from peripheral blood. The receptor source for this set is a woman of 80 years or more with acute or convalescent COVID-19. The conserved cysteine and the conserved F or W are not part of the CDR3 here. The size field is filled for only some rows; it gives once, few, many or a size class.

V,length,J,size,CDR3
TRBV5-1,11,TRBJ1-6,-,ASSLAPGREYH
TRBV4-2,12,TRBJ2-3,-,ASSPGGGTDTQY
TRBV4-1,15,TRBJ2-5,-,ASSQVISGGPKETQY
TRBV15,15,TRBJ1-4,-,ATAAGQTGTGSEKLF
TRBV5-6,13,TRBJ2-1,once,ASSPDRGLNNEQF
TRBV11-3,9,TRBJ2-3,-,ASSLTDTQY
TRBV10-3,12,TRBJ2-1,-,AISQAGLGNEQF
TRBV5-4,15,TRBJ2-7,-,ASSLAASGGVSYEQY
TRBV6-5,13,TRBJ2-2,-,ASRWTGALTGELF
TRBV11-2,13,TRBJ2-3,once,ATSLGGPGTDTQY
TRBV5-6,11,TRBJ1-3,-,ASSLPGGNTIY
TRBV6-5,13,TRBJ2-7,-,ASSYIGTGRYEQY
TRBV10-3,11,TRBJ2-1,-,AISESSGVEQF
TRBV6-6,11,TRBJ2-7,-,ASSYTGGGEQY
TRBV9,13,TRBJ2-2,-,ASSAHSGGTGELF
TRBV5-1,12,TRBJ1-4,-,ASSSGSWDEKLF
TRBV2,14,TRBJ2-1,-,ASSDPGQGAYNEQF
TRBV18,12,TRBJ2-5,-,ASSPLGGPETQY
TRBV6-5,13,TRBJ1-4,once,ASSFPGTGNEKLF
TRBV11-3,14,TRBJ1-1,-,ASSGRQGARTTEAF
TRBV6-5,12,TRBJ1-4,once,ASSNRGRTEKLF
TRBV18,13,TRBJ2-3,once,ASSPSRGLGDTQY
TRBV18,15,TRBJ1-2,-,ASSTGTGGPSSSGYT
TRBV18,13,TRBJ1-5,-,ASSPTATGFQPQH
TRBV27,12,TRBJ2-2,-,ASSTRTAPGELF
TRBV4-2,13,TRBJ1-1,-,ASSLSGQKNTEAF
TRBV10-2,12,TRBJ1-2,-,ASKGTGDDYGYT
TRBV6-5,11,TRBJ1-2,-,ASKTGGDYGYT
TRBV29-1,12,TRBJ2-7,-,SVGWGQGLREQY
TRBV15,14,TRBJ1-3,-,ATSRAKFTSGNTIY
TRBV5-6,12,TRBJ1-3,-,ASSFTGSGNTIY
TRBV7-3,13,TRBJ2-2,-,ASSPGGSGPGELF
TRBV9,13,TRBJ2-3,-,ASSSRTGEADTQY
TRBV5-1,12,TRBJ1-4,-,ASSRGQGNEKLF
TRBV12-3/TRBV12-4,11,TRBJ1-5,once,ASSGQGNQPQH
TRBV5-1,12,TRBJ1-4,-,ASSTRDRGEKLF
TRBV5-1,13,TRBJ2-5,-,ATKLGRTPQETQY
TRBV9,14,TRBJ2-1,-,ASSVTGVSSENEQF
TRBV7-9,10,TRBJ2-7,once,ASSWSSYEQY
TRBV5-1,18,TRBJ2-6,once,ASSYSAGTGKGGGANVLT
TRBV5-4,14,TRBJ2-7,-,ASSPIAGTSSHEQY
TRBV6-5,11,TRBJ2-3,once,ASSTGTRSTQY
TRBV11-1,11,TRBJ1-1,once,ASSSQRHGEAF
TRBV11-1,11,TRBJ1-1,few,ASSPQMYTEAF
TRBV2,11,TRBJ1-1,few,ASSVYENTEAF
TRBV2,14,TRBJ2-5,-,ASSLRLRDRGETQY
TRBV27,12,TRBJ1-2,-,ASSTKTGDYGYT
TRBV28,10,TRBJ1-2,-,ATPGQGYGYT
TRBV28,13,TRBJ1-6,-,ASSLRVSSNSPLH
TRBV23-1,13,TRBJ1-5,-,ASSRGQGVRQPQH
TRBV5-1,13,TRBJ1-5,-,ASSLEGAGNQPQH
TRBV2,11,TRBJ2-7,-,ASKGQGAGEQY
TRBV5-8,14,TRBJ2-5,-,ASSSSGTSGVETQY